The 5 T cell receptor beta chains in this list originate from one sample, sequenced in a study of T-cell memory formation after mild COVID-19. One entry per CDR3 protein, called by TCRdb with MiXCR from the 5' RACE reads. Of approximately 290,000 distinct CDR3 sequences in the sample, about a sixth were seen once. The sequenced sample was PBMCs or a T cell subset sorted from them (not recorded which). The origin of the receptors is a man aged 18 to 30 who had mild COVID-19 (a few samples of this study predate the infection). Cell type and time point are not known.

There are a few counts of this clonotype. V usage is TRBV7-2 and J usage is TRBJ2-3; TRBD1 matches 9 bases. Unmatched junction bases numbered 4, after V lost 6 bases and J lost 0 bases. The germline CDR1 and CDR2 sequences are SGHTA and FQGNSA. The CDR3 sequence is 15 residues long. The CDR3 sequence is CASRRDRVSTDTQYF. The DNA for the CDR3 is TGTGCCAGCAGGAGGGACAGGGTGAGCACAGATACGCAGTATTTT.

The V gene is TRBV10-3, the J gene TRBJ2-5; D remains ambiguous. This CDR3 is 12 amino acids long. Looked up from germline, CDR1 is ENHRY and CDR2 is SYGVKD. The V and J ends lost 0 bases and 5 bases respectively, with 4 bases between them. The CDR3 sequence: CAISESGETQYF. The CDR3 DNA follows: TGTGCCATCAGTGAGTCGGGGGAGACCCAGTACTTC.

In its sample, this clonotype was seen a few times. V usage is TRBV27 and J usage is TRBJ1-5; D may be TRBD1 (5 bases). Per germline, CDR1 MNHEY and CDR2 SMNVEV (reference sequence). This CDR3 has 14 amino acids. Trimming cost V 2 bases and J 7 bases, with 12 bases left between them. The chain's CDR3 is CASSLRGGWQPQHF. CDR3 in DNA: TGTGCCAGCAGTTTACGGGGGGGGTGGCAGCCCCAGCATTTT.

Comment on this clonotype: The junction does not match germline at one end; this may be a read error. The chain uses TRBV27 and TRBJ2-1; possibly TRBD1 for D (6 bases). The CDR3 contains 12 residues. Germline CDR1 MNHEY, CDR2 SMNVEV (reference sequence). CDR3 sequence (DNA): TGTGCCACCAGTACAGGGTACAATGAGCAGTTCTTC. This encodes CATSTGYNEQFF.

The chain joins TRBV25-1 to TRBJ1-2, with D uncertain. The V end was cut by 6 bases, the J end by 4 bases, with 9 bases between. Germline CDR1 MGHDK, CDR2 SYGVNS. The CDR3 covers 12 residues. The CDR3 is CASRSSGYGYTF. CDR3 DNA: TGTGCCAGCAGAAGTTCGGGCTATGGCTACACCTTC.